This paragraph reports one T cell receptor beta chain. Its antigen is unidentified. CDR1 SGHNT and CDR2 YYREEE come from the germline V gene (reference sequence). The germline V and J ends were trimmed by 4 bases and 6 bases, with 14 bases remaining between them. This CDR3 region has 14 residues. The sample originates from a study of beta chain features in type 1 diabetes. Findings and limits, study-wide: Type 1 diabetes patients showed a moderate but significant shortening of TCRB CDR3s in all four CD4+ subsets.

Sequencing targeted expressed TCRB transcripts, as all isolated RNA had been reverse transcribed. This table comes from immunoSEQ multiplex PCR, and its TCRdb copy is limited to in-frame clones, with some not included. Among a few hundred thousand clones listed, approximately 12% were seen once. Sequencing used naive CD4+ T cells from blood. This rearrangement joins TRBV5-4 to TRBJ2-1; D call uncertain. The origin of this receptor is a woman aged 18-29 years with type 1 diabetes. The CDR3 reads CASSIESRRNEQFF. The CDR3, as DNA: TGTGCCAGCAGCATCGAATCTAGGCGCAATGAGCAGTTCTTC.